This is a list of T cell receptor beta chains from one sample in a study of cytomegalovirus exposure and HLA in healthy donors. The protocol was immunoSEQ multiplex PCR, while the TCRdb copy is restricted to in-frame clones and leaves out a portion. The sample yields roughly 93,000 clones, under 85% seen once. The specimen was PBMCs. These receptors originate from a young man in good health and CMV-seropositive. The CDR3 runs from the conserved cysteine through the conserved F or W. Fields, in order: V gene, J gene, D gene, clone size, CDR3 DNA, CDR3 protein. The D gene is left open where the match is weak. Expanded clones are given a class, and other clones once, few, many or no size at all.

v_call: TRBV5-1
j_call: TRBJ1-4
d_call: -
clone_size: -
cdr3_nt: TGCGCCAGCAGCGTCGGACGAGGGAAAACTAATGAAAAACTGTTTTTT
cdr3_aa: CASSVGRGKTNEKLFF

v_call: TRBV4-2
j_call: TRBJ1-1
d_call: -
clone_size: -
cdr3_nt: TGTGCCAGCAGCGGAGGGGTACCTTTAAACACTGAAGCCTTCTTT
cdr3_aa: CASSGGVPLNTEAFF

v_call: TRBV7-9
j_call: TRBJ2-7
d_call: TRBD2
clone_size: -
cdr3_nt: TGTGCCAGCAGCCCAAGGTGGGGGGGAGACTCCTACGAGCAGTACTTC
cdr3_aa: CASSPRWGGDSYEQYF

v_call: TRBV5-1
j_call: TRBJ2-1
d_call: -
clone_size: -
cdr3_nt: TGCGCCAGCAGCTTGCTCGACAGGTACAATGAGCAGTTCTTC
cdr3_aa: CASSLLDRYNEQFF

v_call: TRBV11-2
j_call: TRBJ1-4
d_call: -
clone_size: -
cdr3_nt: TGTGCCAGCAGGGACACCGGGTGGAATGAAAAACTGTTTTTT
cdr3_aa: CASRDTGWNEKLFF

v_call: TRBV28
j_call: TRBJ1-4
d_call: TRBD1
clone_size: -
cdr3_nt: TGTGCCAGCAGTTCCCCGACAGGGGGGAATGAAAAACTGTTTTTT
cdr3_aa: CASSSPTGGNEKLFF

v_call: TRBV18
j_call: TRBJ1-1
d_call: -
clone_size: once
cdr3_nt: TGTGCCAGCTCACCGGGGCTTGTGGGCACTGAAGCTTTCTTT
cdr3_aa: CASSPGLVGTEAFF

v_call: TRBV7-9
j_call: TRBJ1-4
d_call: -
clone_size: -
cdr3_nt: TGTGCCAGCAGTCCCGTACAGGGAACAGGTGAAAAACTGTTTTTT
cdr3_aa: CASSPVQGTGEKLFF

v_call: TRBV9
j_call: TRBJ1-2
d_call: -
clone_size: -
cdr3_nt: TGTGCCAGCAGCGTGACAGTTGAAAGCTATGGCTACACCTTC
cdr3_aa: CASSVTVESYGYTF

v_call: TRBV7-9
j_call: TRBJ1-6
d_call: -
clone_size: few
cdr3_nt: TGTGCCAGCAGCCCACAGGCGAATAATTCACCCCTCCACTTT
cdr3_aa: CASSPQANNSPLHF

v_call: TRBV7-8
j_call: TRBJ1-4
d_call: TRBD1
clone_size: -
cdr3_nt: TGTGCCAGCAGCCGGGACAGGGTCCTTAATAATGAAAAACTGTTTTTT
cdr3_aa: CASSRDRVLNNEKLFF

v_call: TRBV11-2
j_call: TRBJ2-5
d_call: -
clone_size: -
cdr3_nt: TGTGCCAGCAGCTTATTGCGGGCGTACCAAGAGACCCAGTACTTC
cdr3_aa: CASSLLRAYQETQYF

v_call: TRBV7-2
j_call: TRBJ2-7
d_call: TRBD1
clone_size: -
cdr3_nt: TGTGCCAGCAGCTTAAAGGGACAGACCTACGAGCAGTACTTC
cdr3_aa: CASSLKGQTYEQYF

v_call: TRBV21-1
j_call: TRBJ1-2
d_call: -
clone_size: once
cdr3_nt: TGTGCCAGCAGCAAAGTAGGACAGTCCTATGGCTACACCTTC
cdr3_aa: CASSKVGQSYGYTF

v_call: TRBV25-1
j_call: TRBJ1-2
d_call: TRBD1
clone_size: -
cdr3_nt: TGTGCCAGCAGCCGGGACAGGGGGGGCTACACCTTC
cdr3_aa: CASSRDRGGYTF

v_call: TRBV6-1
j_call: TRBJ1-5
d_call: -
clone_size: -
cdr3_nt: TGTGCCAGCAGTGGGAGCGGGGTAGGCAATCAGCCCCAGCATTTT
cdr3_aa: CASSGSGVGNQPQHF